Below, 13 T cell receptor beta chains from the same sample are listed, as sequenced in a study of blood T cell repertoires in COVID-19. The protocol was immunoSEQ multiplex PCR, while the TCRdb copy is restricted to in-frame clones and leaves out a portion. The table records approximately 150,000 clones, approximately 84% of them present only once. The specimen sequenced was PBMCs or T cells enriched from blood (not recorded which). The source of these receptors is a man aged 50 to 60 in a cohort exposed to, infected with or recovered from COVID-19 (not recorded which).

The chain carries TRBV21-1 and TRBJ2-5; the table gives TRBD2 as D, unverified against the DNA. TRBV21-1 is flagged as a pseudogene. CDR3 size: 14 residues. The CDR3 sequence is CASSCWAGRETQYF. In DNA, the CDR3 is TGTGCCAGCAGCTGCTGGGCGGGGAGGGAGACCCAGTACTTC.

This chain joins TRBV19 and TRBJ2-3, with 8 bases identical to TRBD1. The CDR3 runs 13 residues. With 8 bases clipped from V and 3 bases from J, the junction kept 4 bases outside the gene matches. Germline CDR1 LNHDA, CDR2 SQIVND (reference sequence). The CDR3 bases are TGTGCCAGTGGACAGGGCGGTACAGATACGCAGTATTTT. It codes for CASGQGGTDTQYF.

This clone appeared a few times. Here the CDR3 reads CASSSAWGGFF. CDR3 in DNA: TGTGCCAGCAGTTCTGCCTGGGGGGGGTTCTTC. V gene TRBV28 combines with J gene TRBJ2-1; the match to TRBD2 covers 7 bases. The CDR3 has 11 amino acids. Germline V gene sequence: CDR1 MDHEN, CDR2 SYDVKM. The V and J ends lost 4 bases and 15 bases, in that order; junction bases with no gene match: 6.

The DNA of the CDR3 is TGCGCCAGCAGCCACGGCGGACAGGGGGCATACGAGCAGTACTTC. Translated, it gives CASSHGGQGAYEQYF. The J gene is TRBJ2-7, the V gene TRBV4-1, with 11 bases fitting TRBD1. The J segment lost 4 bases and the V segment lost 3 bases, leaving 5 bases of the junction unmatched. CDR3 length: 15 residues. CDR1 MGHRA and CDR2 YSYEKL come from the germline V gene.

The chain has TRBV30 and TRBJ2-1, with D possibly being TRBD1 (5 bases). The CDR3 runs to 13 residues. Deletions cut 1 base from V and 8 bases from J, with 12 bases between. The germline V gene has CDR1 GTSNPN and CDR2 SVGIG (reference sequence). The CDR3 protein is CAWSGQGIDEQFF. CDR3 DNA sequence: TGTGCCTGGAGTGGTCAGGGAATAGATGAGCAGTTCTTC.

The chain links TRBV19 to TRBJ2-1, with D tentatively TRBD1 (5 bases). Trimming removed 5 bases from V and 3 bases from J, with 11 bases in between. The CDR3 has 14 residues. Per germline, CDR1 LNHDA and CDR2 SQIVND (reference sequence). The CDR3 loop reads CASSRDSVYNEQFF. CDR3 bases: TGTGCCAGTAGTCGTGACAGCGTCTACAATGAGCAGTTCTTC.

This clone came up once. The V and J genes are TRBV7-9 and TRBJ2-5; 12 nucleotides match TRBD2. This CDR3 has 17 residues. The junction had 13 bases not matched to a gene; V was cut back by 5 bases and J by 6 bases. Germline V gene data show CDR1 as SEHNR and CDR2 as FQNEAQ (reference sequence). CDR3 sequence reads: CASSRPASGGAGKTQYF. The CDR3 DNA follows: TGTGCCAGCAGCCGACCTGCTAGCGGGGGGGCTGGGAAGACCCAGTACTTC.

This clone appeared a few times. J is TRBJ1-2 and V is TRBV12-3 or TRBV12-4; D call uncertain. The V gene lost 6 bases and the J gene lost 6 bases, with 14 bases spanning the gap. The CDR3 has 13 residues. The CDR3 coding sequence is TGTGCCAGCAGCCCCGGTACAGTCAATGGCTACACCTTC. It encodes CASSPGTVNGYTF.

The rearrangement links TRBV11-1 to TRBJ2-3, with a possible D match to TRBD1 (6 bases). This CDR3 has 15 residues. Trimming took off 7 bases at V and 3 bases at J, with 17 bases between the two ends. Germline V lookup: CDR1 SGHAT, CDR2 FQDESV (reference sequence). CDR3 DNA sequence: TGTGCCAGCACCGAGAGGGCAGGGGAAACAGATACGCAGTATTTT. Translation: CASTERAGETDTQYF. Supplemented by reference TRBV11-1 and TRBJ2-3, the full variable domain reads EAEVAQSPRYKITEKSQAVAFWCDPISGHATLYWYRQILGQGPELLVQFQDESVVDDSQLPKDRFSAERLKGVDSTLKIQPAELGDSAMYLCASTERAGETDTQYFGPGTRLTVL.

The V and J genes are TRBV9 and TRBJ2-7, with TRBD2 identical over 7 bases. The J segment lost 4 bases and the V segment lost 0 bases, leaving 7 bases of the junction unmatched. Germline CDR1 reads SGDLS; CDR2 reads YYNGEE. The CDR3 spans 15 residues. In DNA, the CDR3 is TGTGCCAGCAGCGTAGGTTTGCGGGAGACTTACGAGCAGTACTTC. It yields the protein CASSVGLRETYEQYF.

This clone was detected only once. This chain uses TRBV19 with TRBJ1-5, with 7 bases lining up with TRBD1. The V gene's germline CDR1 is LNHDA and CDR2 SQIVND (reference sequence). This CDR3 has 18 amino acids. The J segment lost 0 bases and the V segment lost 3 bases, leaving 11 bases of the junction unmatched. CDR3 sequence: CASSIKPTGPYSNQPQHF. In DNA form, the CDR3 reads TGTGCCAGTAGTATCAAGCCGACAGGGCCTTATAGCAATCAGCCCCAGCATTTT. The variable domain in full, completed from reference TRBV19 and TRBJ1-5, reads DGGITQSPKYLFRKEGQNVTLSCEQNLNHDAMYWYRQDPGQGLRLIYYSQIVNDFQKGDIAEGYSVSREKKESFPLTVTSAQKNPTAFYLCASSIKPTGPYSNQPQHFGDGTRLSIL.

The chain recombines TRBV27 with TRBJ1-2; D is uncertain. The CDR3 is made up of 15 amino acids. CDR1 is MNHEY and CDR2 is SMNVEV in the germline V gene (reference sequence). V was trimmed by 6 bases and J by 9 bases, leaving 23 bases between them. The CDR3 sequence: CASRPTGGPLTRYTF. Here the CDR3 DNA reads TGTGCCAGCAGGCCCACGGGAGGGCCCCTGACACGCTACACCTTC.

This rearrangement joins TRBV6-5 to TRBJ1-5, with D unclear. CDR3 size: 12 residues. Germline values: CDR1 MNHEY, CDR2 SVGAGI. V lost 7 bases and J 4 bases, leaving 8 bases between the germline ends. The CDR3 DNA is TGTGCCAGCAACGAACAAAATCAGCCCCAGCATTTT. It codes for CASNEQNQPQHF.